Listed below are T cell receptor beta chains from one sample, sequenced in a study of response to subunit inactivated influenza vaccine. TCRdb called the RT-PCR reads again in MiXCR, with one record for every CDR3 protein. The data show approximately 500,000 distinct CDR3 sequences, 10% to 15% seen once. The specimen comprised PBMCs from blood, sampled roughly 48 days after vaccination. The receptors were gathered from a man between 45 and 60 years old who received an inactivated influenza vaccine. Both conserved end residues are part of each CDR3. A D gene is named only where the DNA matches it firmly. Clone size is given for some rows only: seen once, a few or many times, or a class if the clone is expanded.

d_call,cdr3_length,v_call,clone_size,j_call,cdr3_aa,cdr3_nt
TRBD1,16,TRBV3-1,-,TRBJ2-1,CASSPMTLGTGNEQFF,TGTGCCAGCAGCCCAATGACCCTGGGGACAGGGAATGAGCAGTTCTTC
-,11,TRBV29-1,few,TRBJ2-1,CSVEEGVQQFF,TGCAGCGTTGAAGAGGGAGTGCAGCAGTTCTTC
-,13,TRBV12-3/TRBV12-4,-,TRBJ2-5,CASTHGEEETQYF,TGTGCCAGCACCCACGGAGAGGAAGAGACCCAGTACTTC
-,16,TRBV28,few,TRBJ2-5,CASSFRLRRALGTQYF,TGTGCCAGCAGTTTCCGATTGCGCAGGGCACTTGGGACCCAGTACTTC
-,16,TRBV6-2/TRBV6-3,few,TRBJ1-1,CASSYSGIAGKTEAFF,TGTGCCAGCAGTTACTCGGGAATCGCAGGGAAAACTGAAGCTTTCTTT
-,16,TRBV5-1,-,TRBJ1-3,CASSLAGSLSGNTIYF,TGCGCCAGCAGCTTGGCCGGGTCGCTTTCTGGGAACACCATATATTTT
-,14,TRBV4-3,many,TRBJ2-3,CASSQDRDWGTQYF,TGCGCCAGCAGCCAAGATCGGGATTGGGGTACGCAGTATTTT
TRBD1,13,TRBV25-1,few,TRBJ1-1,CASSAGGHTEAFF,TGTGCCAGCAGTGCAGGGGGCCATACTGAAGCTTTCTTT
TRBD1,15,TRBV7-9,-,TRBJ2-1,CASSFGQDSYNEQFF,TGTGCCAGCAGCTTTGGACAGGATTCCTACAATGAGCAGTTCTTC
TRBD2,14,TRBV28,-,TRBJ2-5,CASNLSGRAETQYF,TGTGCCAGCAATCTTAGCGGGAGGGCAGAGACCCAGTACTTC
TRBD1,12,TRBV12-3/TRBV12-4,many,TRBJ2-5,CASSFGQGDQYF,TGTGCCAGCAGTTTTGGACAGGGCGACCAGTACTTC
TRBD1,13,TRBV12-3/TRBV12-4,many,TRBJ2-7,CASSSGGEVEQYF,TGTGCCAGCAGTTCAGGGGGCGAGGTCGAGCAGTACTTC
TRBD2,15,TRBV15,-,TRBJ2-1,CATSRETGGRNEQFF,TGTGCCACCAGCAGAGAGACGGGGGGGCGTAATGAGCAGTTCTTC
-,11,TRBV7-9,many,TRBJ2-2,CASGWAGELFF,TGTGCCAGTGGTTGGGCCGGGGAGCTGTTTTTT
-,15,TRBV10-3,many,TRBJ2-1,CAISERRGGFYEQFF,TGTGCCATCAGTGAGAGGAGGGGGGGCTTCTATGAGCAGTTCTTC
TRBD1,12,TRBV12-3/TRBV12-4,many,TRBJ1-2,CASSPTGVGYTF,TGTGCCAGCAGTCCTACAGGGGTCGGCTACACCTTC
-,13,TRBV4-3,-,TRBJ2-2,CASSQVSGGELFF,TGCGCCAGCAGCCAGGTATCCGGCGGGGAGCTGTTTTTT
TRBD2,14,TRBV20-1,-,TRBJ2-3,CSASRLAGTDTQYF,TGCAGTGCTAGCAGACTAGCGGGGACAGATACGCAGTATTTT
-,14,TRBV12-3/TRBV12-4,few,TRBJ2-3,CASSTGLSTDTQYF,TGTGCCAGCAGCACAGGACTTAGCACAGATACGCAGTATTTT
-,14,TRBV18,-,TRBJ2-7,CASSPPASVYEQYF,TGTGCCAGCTCACCACCAGCCTCCGTTTACGAGCAGTACTTC
-,16,TRBV7-9,-,TRBJ2-5,CASSLGRGLLGETQYF,TGTGCCAGCAGCTTAGGACGCGGACTGCTTGGGGAGACCCAGTACTTC
TRBD1,16,TRBV4-2,-,TRBJ2-7,CASSQDSGTGTYEQYF,TGTGCCAGCAGCCAAGACTCCGGGACAGGAACCTACGAGCAGTACTTC
TRBD1,14,TRBV4-1,few,TRBJ2-7,CASSQRTGPREQYF,TGCGCCAGCAGCCAAAGGACAGGGCCCCGCGAGCAGTACTTC
-,14,TRBV12-3/TRBV12-4,-,TRBJ1-3,CASPGRGSGNTIYF,TGTGCCAGCCCCGGGCGGGGGTCAGGAAACACCATATATTTT
TRBD1,14,TRBV28,few,TRBJ2-5,CASNQQGVMKTQYF,TGTGCCAGCAATCAACAGGGGGTCATGAAGACCCAGTACTTC
TRBD1,14,TRBV29-1,few,TRBJ1-1,CSVEEQGVLAEAFF,TGCAGCGTTGAAGAGCAGGGGGTATTGGCGGAAGCTTTCTTT
-,15,TRBV6-1,many,TRBJ2-1,CALSVGVLSYNEQFF,TGTGCCCTCTCGGTCGGGGTTCTCTCCTACAATGAGCAGTTCTTC
-,12,TRBV20-1,many,TRBJ2-3,CSARTVTDTQYF,TGCAGTGCTCGTACCGTCACAGATACGCAGTATTTT
TRBD1,17,TRBV12-3/TRBV12-4,-,TRBJ2-2,CASSLQGQGARIGELFF,TGTGCCAGCAGCCTACAGGGACAGGGGGCGAGGATCGGGGAGCTGTTTTTT
TRBD1,15,TRBV29-1,few,TRBJ2-7,CSVEEPGQGSYEQYF,TGCAGCGTTGAAGAGCCGGGACAGGGGTCGTACGAGCAGTACTTC
-,12,TRBV7-9,few,TRBJ1-1,CASSSQGVEAFF,TGTGCCAGCAGCAGCCAGGGAGTTGAAGCTTTCTTT
-,18,TRBV9,-,TRBJ2-6,CASSVDASSRSGANVLTF,TGTGCCAGCAGCGTAGATGCTAGCTCCCGGTCTGGGGCCAACGTCCTGACTTTC
TRBD1,13,TRBV7-2,many,TRBJ1-2,CASSFTGAYGYTF,TGTGCCAGCAGCTTCACAGGGGCCTATGGCTACACCTTC
TRBD2,14,TRBV4-3,-,TRBJ2-4,CASSPSRTSGGEYF,TGCGCCAGCAGCCCATCCCGGACTAGCGGAGGGGAGTACTTC
-,13,TRBV19,few,TRBJ1-5,CASSRDPYQPQHF,TGTGCCAGTAGTCGGGACCCTTATCAGCCCCAGCATTTT
-,15,TRBV20-1,-,TRBJ2-1,CSAPDLSLSYNEQFF,TGCAGTGCGCCCGACCTAAGTCTCTCCTACAATGAGCAGTTCTTC
TRBD2,15,TRBV20-1,few,TRBJ2-5,CSARDEAGVQETQYF,TGCAGTGCTAGAGATGAGGCGGGGGTCCAAGAGACCCAGTACTTC
TRBD2,13,TRBV2,few,TRBJ2-7,CASSGLADYEQYF,TGTGCCAGCAGTGGTCTAGCGGATTACGAGCAGTACTTC
-,17,TRBV3-1,few,TRBJ2-4,CASSQDFGGHAKNIQYF,TGTGCCAGCAGCCAAGATTTTGGGGGACATGCCAAAAACATTCAGTACTTC
-,14,TRBV2,few,TRBJ1-2,CASSVGRPFYGYTF,TGTGCCAGCAGTGTGGGGCGGCCTTTCTATGGCTACACCTTC
TRBD1,15,TRBV7-2,-,TRBJ1-1,CASSLDRNMNTEAFF,TGTGCCAGCAGCCTGGACAGGAACATGAACACTGAAGCTTTCTTT
-,14,TRBV20-1,many,TRBJ2-5,CSARDGTTQETQYF,TGCAGTGCTAGAGATGGGACCACGCAAGAGACCCAGTACTTC
TRBD1,14,TRBV20-1,few,TRBJ2-1,CSASLTGAYNEQFF,TGCAGTGCTAGTCTGACAGGGGCTTACAATGAGCAGTTCTTC
-,14,TRBV7-3,-,TRBJ2-2,CASSVQGQGGELFF,TGTGCCAGCAGCGTACAGGGCCAAGGCGGGGAGCTGTTTTTT
-,15,TRBV27,-,TRBJ2-7,CASSRVGGGLHEQYF,TGTGCCAGCAGCCGAGTTGGCGGGGGCCTCCACGAGCAGTACTTC
TRBD2,17,TRBV6-1,-,TRBJ2-2,CAAREAAGGKNTGELFF,TGTGCCGCACGCGAGGCGGCGGGGGGGAAAAACACCGGGGAGCTGTTTTTT
TRBD1,13,TRBV6-2/TRBV6-3,few,TRBJ1-5,CASTYRGGQPQHF,TGTGCCAGCACCTACAGGGGGGGTCAGCCCCAGCATTTT
-,20,TRBV7-8,-,TRBJ1-3,CASSLDGPARYPDSGNTIYF,TGTGCCAGCAGCCTAGATGGGCCAGCTAGATACCCCGACTCTGGAAACACCATATATTTT
-,17,TRBV12-3/TRBV12-4,-,TRBJ2-7,CASSPDRSSGDLYEQYF,TGTGCCAGCAGTCCCGACAGGTCCTCCGGGGATCTCTACGAGCAGTACTTC
TRBD1,12,TRBV10-3,-,TRBJ1-2,CAISEDRARYTF,TGTGCCATCAGTGAGGACAGGGCGCGCTACACCTTC
-,15,TRBV18,-,TRBJ2-1,CASSPLQSSYNEQFF,TGTGCCAGCTCACCATTGCAGAGCTCCTACAATGAGCAGTTCTTC